The 2 T cell receptor beta chains below come from one sample, sequenced in a study of blood T cell repertoires in COVID-19. Generated by immunoSEQ multiplex PCR, the TCRdb table keeps only in-frame clones and is missing some. The data hold approximately 71,000 clones, with 88% observed a single time. Sample: peripheral blood. These receptors all come from a human donor in a cohort sampled during active COVID-19.

The chain recombines TRBV4-2 with TRBJ1-5, with D hard to call. This CDR3 has 14 amino acids. V lost 3 bases to trimming and J lost 1 base, with 7 bases between them. The germline V gene encodes CDR1 LGHNA and CDR2 YNFKEQ. Written as DNA, the CDR3 is TGTGCCAGCAGCCAGAGCGGAAGCAATCAGCCCCAGCATTTT. This sequence encodes CASSQSGSNQPQHF.

The chain couples TRBV7-2 to TRBJ2-7; D is possibly TRBD1 (6 bases). Trimming cost V 5 bases and J 5 bases, with 19 bases left between them. Looked up from germline, CDR1 is SGHTA and CDR2 is FQGNSA. CDR3 length: 15 residues. The CDR3 DNA follows: TGTGCCAGCAGCCCCCAGACAGGTTCCCTGAACGAGCAGTACTTC. It encodes CASSPQTGSLNEQYF.